This TCR beta chain was sequenced for a study of shared clonotypes between healthy human individuals. This CDR3 spans 14 amino acids. Germline V gives CDR1 LNHDA, CDR2 SQIVND (reference sequence). V lost 1 base, J lost 7 bases, and 4 bases stayed unmatched. TCRdb's table, derived via immunoSEQ multiplex PCR, lists solely in-frame clones and lacks some. The sample lists 950,000 to 1,300,000 clones; 60% to 80% were seen once. Material: memory CD4+ T cells sorted from blood. This sample's subset: CD45RA-negative fraction. The V gene is TRBV19, the J gene TRBJ1-1; 9 positions match TRBD1. This receptor was obtained from a man aged 18 to 29 in good health. CDR3 in DNA: TGTGCCAGTAGTATAGCGGACAGGGGTGTTGAAGCTTTCTTT. It specifies CASSIADRGVEAFF.